These 8 T cell receptor beta chains were sequenced from one sample in a study of blood T cell repertoires in COVID-19. Using immunoSEQ multiplex PCR, the repertoire was profiled, and TCRdb retains in-frame clones only, with some absent. The top ten hold around 7.8% of the sample, which has around 250,000 clones, around 82% seen once. The material sequenced was peripheral blood. The source is a human donor in a cohort sampled during active COVID-19.

The J gene is TRBJ1-6, the V gene TRBV27, with 8 bases identical to TRBD1. Germline CDR1 reads MNHEY; CDR2 reads SMNVEV (reference sequence). J gave up 1 base and V 5 bases, and 4 bases lay outside the gene matches. The CDR3 runs 16 residues. The chain's CDR3 is CASSPRTGSYNSPLHF. The CDR3 nucleotides are TGTGCCAGCAGTCCTCGGACAGGGTCCTATAATTCACCCCTCCACTTT.

This clone appeared a single time. The chain employs TRBV2 and TRBJ1-5, with D uncertain. There are 15 residues in the CDR3. The V and J ends lost 4 bases and 0 bases respectively, with 10 bases between them. Germline CDR1 SNHLY, CDR2 FYNNEI. The CDR3 nucleotides are TGTGCCAGCAGTGTACGGGTCTATAGCAATCAGCCCCAGCATTTT. Its protein product is CASSVRVYSNQPQHF. Together with reference TRBV2 and TRBJ1-5, the CDR3 gives the full variable domain: EPEVTQTPSHQVTQMGQEVILRCVPISNHLYFYWYRQILGQKVEFLVSFYNNEISEKSEIFDDQFSVERPDGSNFTLKIRSTKLEDSAMYFCASSVRVYSNQPQHFGDGTRLSIL.

This clone appeared a single time. The chain uses TRBV7-2 and TRBJ2-2, with D hard to call. Germline CDR1 is SGHTA and CDR2 is FQGNSA. Trimming stripped 5 bases from V and 5 bases from J, with 9 bases between. There are 13 residues in the CDR3. The CDR3 sequence is CASSPSVTGELFF. CDR3 nucleotide sequence: TGTGCCAGCAGCCCCAGTGTTACCGGGGAGCTGTTTTTT.

This chain connects TRBV10-3 to TRBJ2-5, with TRBD1 as a possible D gene (6 bases). With 6 bases removed from V and 5 bases from J, the gap between germline ends came to 16 bases. Germline V gene data show CDR1 as ENHRY and CDR2 as SYGVKD. The CDR3 consists of 14 residues. In DNA, the CDR3 is TGTGCCATCAGCTCTATAGGGGGAAAGGAGACCCAGTACTTC. This encodes CAISSIGGKETQYF.

V is TRBV18 and J is TRBJ2-5; D may be TRBD1 (5 bases). Looked up from germline, CDR1 is KGHSH and CDR2 is LQKENI. This CDR3 comprises 16 residues. Trimming shortened V by 3 bases and J by 0 bases, and 14 bases separated the two germline ends. CDR3: CASSPRTTPYQETQYF. CDR3 coding DNA: TGTGCCAGCTCACCGCGGACAACCCCCTACCAAGAGACCCAGTACTTC.

This clone was picked up a small number of times. The V call is TRBV15, the J call TRBJ2-6; D is perhaps TRBD1 (5 bases). Per germline, CDR1 LNHNV and CDR2 YYDKDF (reference sequence). The CDR3 contains 17 residues. V gave up 1 base and J gave up 2 bases, with 12 bases separating them. CDR3 protein: CATSRVAGSPGANVLTF. The CDR3 nucleotides read TGTGCCACCAGCAGAGTTGCAGGGTCCCCTGGGGCCAACGTCCTGACTTTC.

J is TRBJ2-7 and V is TRBV3-1 (or the pseudogene TRBV3-2), with a weak D call TRBD1 (5 bases). This CDR3 is 14 amino acids long. The V gene lost 6 bases and the J gene lost 1 base, with 13 bases spanning the gap. In germline, CDR1 is LGHDT, CDR2 YNNKEL (reference sequence). The DNA for the CDR3 is TGTGCCAGCAGTCTAAGGCCAGGGTCCTACGAGCAGTACTTC. The encoded protein is CASSLRPGSYEQYF.

There are a few counts of this clone. The chain couples TRBV5-3 to TRBJ2-7; D might be TRBD1 (5 bases). TRBV5-3 is marked as an open reading frame, function uncertain. The CDR3 sequence is 15 residues long. With 0 bases removed from V and 0 bases from J, the gap between germline ends came to 10 bases. The CDR3 DNA follows: TGTGCCAGAAGCTTGGTTCCGGACATCTCCTACGAGCAGTACTTC. Translating gives CARSLVPDISYEQYF.